This TCR beta chain was captured in a study of T cells expressing NK-cell markers. The study, taken as a whole, reports: Also leading the CD3+CD56-NKG2C+ fraction in a handful of donors were these clonotypes.

As to this clonotype: Its cognate antigen is unknown.

This CDR3 contains 13 residues. Germline V gene data show CDR1 as SEHNR and CDR2 as FQNEAQ (reference sequence). TCRdb reprocessed the 5' RACE reads, with one entry per CDR3 protein and no DNA. The table for this sample gives about 540,000 distinct CDR3 sequences. The receptor was derived from a man between 18 and 29 years old in good health. V is TRBV7-9 and J is TRBJ2-7; TCRdb's D call of TRBD1 is untestable without DNA. The sample was blood T cells: a sorted CD56 or NKG2C T cell subset, CD4+ or CD8+ T cells, or bulk PBMC T cells (not recorded which). CDR3 amino acids: CASSLGARVWQYF.